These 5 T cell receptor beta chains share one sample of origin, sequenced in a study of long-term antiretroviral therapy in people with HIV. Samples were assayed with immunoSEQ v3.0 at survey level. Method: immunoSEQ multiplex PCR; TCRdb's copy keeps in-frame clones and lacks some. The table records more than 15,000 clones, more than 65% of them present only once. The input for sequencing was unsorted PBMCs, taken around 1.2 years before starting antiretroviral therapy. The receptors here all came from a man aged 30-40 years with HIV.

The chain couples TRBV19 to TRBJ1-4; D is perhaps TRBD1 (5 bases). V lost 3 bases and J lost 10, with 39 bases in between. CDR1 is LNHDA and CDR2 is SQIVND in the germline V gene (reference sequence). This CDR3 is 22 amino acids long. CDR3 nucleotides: TGTGCCAGTAGTATTAATGTCGGGCGGCGTCTCGGGGACCCTAACCCCCGAGTAAAACTGTTTTTT. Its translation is CASSINVGRRLGDPNPRVKLFF.

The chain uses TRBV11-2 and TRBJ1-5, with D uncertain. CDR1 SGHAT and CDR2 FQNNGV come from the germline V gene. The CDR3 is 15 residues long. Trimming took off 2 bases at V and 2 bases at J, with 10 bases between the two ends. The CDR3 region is CASSLTDGGNQPQHF. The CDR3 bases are TGTGCCAGCAGCTTAACTGACGGAGGCAATCAGCCCCAGCATTTT. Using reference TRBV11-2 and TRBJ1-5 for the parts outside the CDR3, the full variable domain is EAGVAQSPRYKIIEKRQSVAFWCNPISGHATLYWYQQILGQGPKLLIQFQNNGVVDDSQLPKDRFSAERLKGVDSTLKIQPAKLEDSAVYLCASSLTDGGNQPQHFGDGTRLSIL.

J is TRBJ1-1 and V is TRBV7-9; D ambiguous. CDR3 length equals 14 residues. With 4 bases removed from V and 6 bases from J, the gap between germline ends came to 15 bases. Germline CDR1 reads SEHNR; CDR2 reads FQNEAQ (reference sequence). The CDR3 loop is CASSSRLVIPEAFF. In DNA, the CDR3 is TGTGCCAGCAGCTCCCGGCTTGTTATCCCTGAAGCTTTCTTT.

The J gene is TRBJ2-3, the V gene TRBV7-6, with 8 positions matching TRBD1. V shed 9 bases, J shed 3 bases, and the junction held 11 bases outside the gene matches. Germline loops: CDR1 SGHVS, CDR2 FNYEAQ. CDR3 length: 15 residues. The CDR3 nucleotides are TGTGCCAGTATGGGGGCAGGGGGCTTTACAGATACGCAGTATTTT. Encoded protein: CASMGAGGFTDTQYF.

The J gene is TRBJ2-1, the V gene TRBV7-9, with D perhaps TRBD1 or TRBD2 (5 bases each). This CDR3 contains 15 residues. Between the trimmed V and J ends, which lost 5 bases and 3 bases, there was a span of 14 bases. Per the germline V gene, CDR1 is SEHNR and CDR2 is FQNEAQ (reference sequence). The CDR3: CASSPDWGYYNEQFF. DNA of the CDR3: TGTGCCAGCAGCCCAGACTGGGGGTACTACAATGAGCAGTTCTTC.